This T cell receptor beta chain stems from a study of cytomegalovirus exposure and HLA in healthy donors. The PCR contained 60 Vbeta and 13 Jbeta primers. Produced via immunoSEQ multiplex PCR; TCRdb's table is partial and in-frame only. The sample holds about 120,000 clones; 74% are singletons and the top ten take approximately 2%. The V gene's germline CDR1 is MNHEY and CDR2 SVGAGI. Trimming left V 2 bases short and J 4 bases short, with 12 bases between. There are 14 residues in the CDR3. Material: PBMCs. The chain recombines TRBV6-5 with TRBJ2-7; D is perhaps TRBD2 (6 bases). The origin of this receptor is a human donor in good health. Here the CDR3 reads CASSYAPAGYEQYF. The DNA for the CDR3 is TGTGCCAGCAGTTACGCCCCCGCGGGGTACGAGCAGTACTTC.